This T cell receptor (beta chain) appears in the sequencing data of a study of blood T cell repertoires in COVID-19. V was shortened by 3 bases and J by 0 bases, with 16 bases between the two germline ends. From germline, CDR1 is SGDLS and CDR2 YYNGEE. The CDR3 length is 17 residues. Measured with immunoSEQ multiplex PCR; TCRdb has only the in-frame clones, and not every one. The table records fewer than 15,000 clones, about 83% of them present only once. The TCR sequence derives from a man between 50 and 59 years old with active COVID-19. J is TRBJ2-1 and V is TRBV9; no firm D call. Sequencing was carried out using peripheral blood. CDR3 sequence (DNA): TGTGCCAGCAGCGATAATCCTAGGTCTGGCTCCTACAATGAGCAGTTCTTC. Protein sequence: CASSDNPRSGSYNEQFF.